The rows below give T cell receptor beta chains drawn from one sample of a study of blood T cell repertoires in COVID-19. Repertoires were generated with immunoSEQ multiplex PCR, while TCRdb's copy carries only in-frame clones and drops some. The table lists 16,000 or so clones, roughly nine tenths of them singletons, with around 10% in the top ten. Material for sequencing was peripheral blood. The receptors derive from a man at least 80 years old with acute or convalescent COVID-19. Each CDR3 is given without its conserved first and last residue.

V,CDR3
TRBV11-2,ASSLTAVYGYT
TRBV29-1,SVDGFNYGYT
TRBV12-3/TRBV12-4,ASSLDSGNTIY
TRBV7-9,ASSLISITGWDTEAF
TRBV6-5,ASTRNGGTLYGYT
TRBV7-3,ASSLGATGGETQY
TRBV5-1,ASSIRQGQYEQY
TRBV18,ASSSLSGIRDPDTGELF
TRBV6-5,ASSYSGGQYGYT
TRBV14,ASSQEVTLSISNQPQH
TRBV19,ASSTAPRQGAVSWAAGNTIY
TRBV4-1,ASSQGDRVLSYEQY
TRBV6-1,ASSEVDRENHGYT
TRBV30,AWSPPTRRDTEAF
TRBV12-5,ASASGSGRTDTQY
TRBV12-3/TRBV12-4,ASSLQGKAF
TRBV7-9,ASSPLPSGGGETQY
TRBV3-1/TRBV3-2,ASSQDGVLEAF
TRBV3-1/TRBV3-2,ASSQAGQGLPLH
TRBV3-1/TRBV3-2,ASSPISTFGNEKLF
TRBV9,ASSELAGGYNEQF
TRBV4-1,ASSPSLVQGTEAF
TRBV3-1/TRBV3-2,ASSPSGRIGETQY
TRBV19,ASTVRDRGDKKLF
TRBV6-5,ATLRTGANYGYT
TRBV18,ASSSMTGDYGYT
TRBV19,ASSRPPGQGAGEQF
TRBV24-1,ATSGTGGNEQF
TRBV24-1,ATSDPGGGYGYT
TRBV10-2,ASSPDWPEGQY
TRBV30,AWNQLQGKAF
TRBV5-6,ASSLGGVVNTEAF
TRBV11-2,ASSSLLQGMNTEAF
TRBV4-1,ASSQESGNEQF
TRBV3-1/TRBV3-2,ASSQDLRGYGYT
TRBV13,ASSPGLAGSTDTQY